Below, 24 T cell receptor beta chains from the same sample are listed, as sequenced in a study of OX40 agonist ivuxolimab in advanced cancers. The library relied on the immunoSEQ multiplex PCR assay. This immuneACCESS table, as held by TCRdb, lists in-frame sequences with V and J called but not all clones. Of the missing ones, under half trace to an unresolved V gene in checked studies; the others have no known cause. The sample records tens of thousands of clones, about four fifths of which are singletons. About 35% of the sample is taken by the ten largest. The source was CD4+ or CD8+ T cells sorted from blood, collected in a trial of the OX40 agonist ivuxolimab. The source of these receptors is an adult with an advanced solid tumor such as melanoma, head and neck, liver or kidney cancer.

The V gene is TRBV5-8, the J gene TRBJ2-7; a possible D gene is TRBD2 (6 bases). Trimming took off 6 bases at V and 3 bases at J, with 19 bases between the two ends. The CDR3 spans 15 residues. Germline V gene sequence: CDR1 SGHTS, CDR2 YDEGEE. The DNA for the CDR3 is TGTGCCAGCATCCGACCCCGGACGGGACTCTACGAGCAGTACTTC. Protein: CASIRPRTGLYEQYF. Using reference TRBV5-8 and TRBJ2-7 for the parts outside the CDR3, the full variable domain is EAGVTQSPTHLIKTRGQQATLRCSPISGHTSVYWYQQALGLGLQFLLWYDEGEERNRGNFPPRFSGRQFPNYSSELNVNALELEDSALYLCASIRPRTGLYEQYFGPGTRLTVT.

The rearrangement links TRBV19 to TRBJ1-5, with a weak D call TRBD1 (5 bases). The length of the CDR3 is 16 residues. The V and J ends lost 4 bases and 4 bases respectively, with 17 bases between them. Germline V gene lookup returns CDR1 LNHDA and CDR2 SQIVND (reference sequence). The CDR3 DNA reads TGTGCCAGTAGTACCCGGGACGTCTCCTCGAATCAGCCCCAGCATTTT. Amino acids: CASSTRDVSSNQPQHF.

The CDR3, as DNA: TGTGCCAGCAGCCGGACAGGGGACGAGCAGTACTTC. Translating it yields CASSRTGDEQYF. The chain carries TRBV7-6 and TRBJ2-7, with TRBD1 identical over 9 bases. J was trimmed by 5 bases and V by 5 bases; bases with no gene match: 1. CDR1 is SGHVS and CDR2 is FNYEAQ in the germline V gene. The CDR3 has 12 amino acids.

The rearrangement links TRBV10-3 to TRBJ1-4; a possible D gene is TRBD1 (6 bases). Germline V gives CDR1 ENHRY, CDR2 SYGVKD. V was clipped by 6 bases and J by 7 bases, with 18 bases between them. There are 15 residues in the CDR3. The CDR3: CAIREPGRGAEKLFF. In nucleotides, the CDR3 is TGTGCCATCAGAGAGCCGGGACGGGGGGCTGAAAAACTGTTTTTT.

CDR3 sequence: CASSLYRGGGYTF. Written as DNA, the CDR3 is TGTGCCAGCAGTTTATACAGGGGTGGTGGCTACACCTTC. The chain has TRBV27 and TRBJ1-2; 7 bases fit TRBD1. This CDR3 spans 13 amino acids. Germline CDR1 and CDR2: MNHEY and SMNVEV (reference sequence). Trimming at V came to 1 base and at J to 7 bases, leaving 3 bases not matched to a gene.

The rearrangement joins TRBV6-5 to TRBJ2-2; D ambiguous. In germline, CDR1 is MNHEY, CDR2 SVGAGI. V dropped 4 bases and J dropped 5 bases, with 8 bases sitting between them. The CDR3 extends over 13 amino acids. CDR3 coding DNA: TGTGCCAGCAGTTTTGGTTGGACCGGGGAGCTGTTTTTT. This gives the protein CASSFGWTGELFF.

CDR3 bases: TGTGCCAGCAGAGAGGGGGGCGGTTGGACTGAAGCTTTCTTT. This encodes CASREGGGWTEAFF. V usage is TRBV6-1 and J usage is TRBJ1-1; TRBD1 might be the D (6 bases). From germline, CDR1 is MNHNS and CDR2 SASEGT. Trimming took off 6 bases at V and 5 bases at J, with 16 bases between the two ends. The CDR3 spans 14 residues.

The CDR3 DNA reads TGTGCCAGCAGCCCTGCCCTCCTCATCGACGAGCAGTACTTC. Translated, it gives CASSPALLIDEQYF. This chain uses TRBV7-8 with TRBJ2-7; the D is unclear. Germline-derived CDR1 and CDR2 are SGHVS and FQNEAQ. V was shortened by 5 bases and J by 5 bases, with 16 bases between the two germline ends. CDR3 length: 14 amino acids.

This chain uses TRBV28 with TRBJ1-4, with TRBD1 as a possible D gene (5 bases). The germline gives CDR1 MDHEN, CDR2 SYDVKM. Trimming took 4 bases from V and 4 from J, leaving 16 bases between them. The CDR3 loop spans 16 amino acids. CDR3 residues: CASSSTPHRLNEKLFF. The CDR3 DNA is TGTGCCAGCAGTTCCACCCCTCACAGGCTTAATGAAAAACTGTTTTTT.

This chain connects TRBV9 to TRBJ2-1, with D perhaps TRBD1 (5 bases). This CDR3 has 16 residues. Germline V gene sequence: CDR1 SGDLS, CDR2 YYNGEE. Trimming stripped 0 bases from V and 3 bases from J, with 13 bases between. As DNA, the CDR3 is TGTGCCAGCAGCGTAGAAGGGGTTCCCCTCTACAATGAGCAGTTCTTC. This codes for CASSVEGVPLYNEQFF.

V usage is TRBV5-6 and J usage is TRBJ2-3, with TRBD2 identical over 7 bases. V gave up 0 bases and J gave up 5 bases; unmatched junction bases: 6. Germline V lookup: CDR1 SGHDT, CDR2 YYEEEE. The CDR3 covers 15 residues. As DNA, the CDR3 is TGTGCCAGCAGCTTGGCCCCGGGAGGAGGAGATACGCAGTATTTT. It specifies CASSLAPGGGDTQYF.

CDR3 DNA sequence: TGTGCCAGCTCACCACCTTTGGGACTACTAAGATACGAGCAGTACTTC. Amino acid sequence: CASSPPLGLLRYEQYF. The chain uses TRBV18 and TRBJ2-7; 7 nucleotides match TRBD2. Germline CDR1 is KGHSH and CDR2 is LQKENI. V gave up 0 bases and J gave up 4 bases; unmatched junction bases: 9. The CDR3 runs to 16 residues.

V gene TRBV2 combines with J gene TRBJ1-1; D remains ambiguous. The V end was cut by 2 bases, the J end by 7 bases, with 11 bases between. Germline lookup yields CDR1 SNHLY and CDR2 FYNNEI. This CDR3 region has 13 residues. CDR3 in DNA: TGTGCCAGCAGTGAATATGGTAGAGATGAAGCTTTCTTT. Amino acid sequence: CASSEYGRDEAFF.

This chain joins TRBV5-6 and TRBJ2-7; the match to TRBD1 covers 7 bases. V lost 4 bases, J lost 6 bases, and 13 bases stayed unmatched. Germline CDR1 reads SGHDT; CDR2 reads YYEEEE. This CDR3 is 15 amino acids long. The CDR3 sequence: CASSLWGQPPLEQYF. The CDR3 DNA reads TGTGCCAGCAGCCTTTGGGGACAGCCCCCGCTCGAGCAGTACTTC.

The table lists this clone with a count of one. This chain uses TRBV15 with TRBJ2-2; unclear D gene. There are 14 residues in the CDR3. Trimming shortened V by 1 base and J by 6 bases, and 9 bases separated the two germline ends. Germline lookup yields CDR1 LNHNV and CDR2 YYDKDF (reference sequence). CDR3 nucleotides: TGTGCCACCAGCAGAGGCGATTACGCCGGGGAGCTGTTTTTT. This translates into CATSRGDYAGELFF.

This rearrangement joins TRBV27 to TRBJ2-1, with 7 bases that match TRBD1. CDR1 is MNHEY, CDR2 SMNVEV, per germline (reference sequence). V lost 5 bases to trimming and J lost 3 bases; unmatched junction nucleotides: 7. This CDR3 is built from 15 residues. The CDR3 sequence is CASSRDSRYYNEQFF. The CDR3 DNA reads TGTGCCAGCAGTAGGGACAGCCGTTACTACAATGAGCAGTTCTTC.

This clone has a single count. CDR3: CASSQVSGTKRETQYF. In DNA, the CDR3 is TGTGCCAGCAGCCAAGTTAGCGGAACAAAGCGGGAGACCCAGTACTTC. The gene calls are TRBV4-2 and TRBJ2-5; D might be TRBD2 (6 bases). Germline CDR1 and CDR2: LGHNA and YNFKEQ. Trimming cost V 1 base and J 5 bases, with 17 bases left between them. The length of the CDR3 is 16 residues.

This clone was picked up a small number of times. This chain links TRBV10-3 with TRBJ1-1; D is undetermined. V lost 0 bases, J lost 2 bases, and 10 bases lay in between. Germline V CDR1 and CDR2: ENHRY, SYGVKD. The CDR3 contains 15 residues. The CDR3 sequence: CAISESVEGNTEAFF. The DNA for the CDR3 is TGTGCCATCAGTGAGTCTGTGGAAGGAAACACTGAAGCTTTCTTT.

The V call is TRBV2, the J call TRBJ1-2; no clear D. Germline CDR1 is SNHLY and CDR2 is FYNNEI. The CDR3 runs to 13 residues. Trimming pared 3 bases from V and 0 bases from J, leaving 5 bases between. Here the CDR3 reads CASSDSPNYGYTF. The CDR3 DNA reads as TGTGCCAGCAGTGACAGTCCTAACTATGGCTACACCTTC.

V is TRBV27 and J is TRBJ2-7; tentative D call: TRBD2 (6 bases). Between the trimmed V and J ends, which lost 3 bases and 0 bases, there was a span of 12 bases. Per germline, CDR1 MNHEY and CDR2 SMNVEV (reference sequence). CDR3 length: 15 amino acids. This CDR3 is CASSFTRESSYEQYF. The CDR3 nucleotides read TGTGCCAGCAGTTTTACACGGGAGAGCTCCTACGAGCAGTACTTC.

The chain carries TRBV5-8 and TRBJ2-6, with 10 nucleotides matching TRBD1. V shed 4 bases, J shed 10 bases, and the junction held 5 bases outside the gene matches. The CDR3 sequence is 14 residues long. Germline V CDR1 and CDR2: SGHTS, YDEGEE. The CDR3 protein is CASSVTGGANVLTF. In DNA form, the CDR3 reads TGTGCCAGCAGCGTGACAGGGGGCGCGAACGTCCTGACTTTC.

This chain joins TRBV7-9 and TRBJ1-4, with TRBD1 as a possible D gene (6 bases). V was trimmed by 5 bases and J by 8 bases, leaving 9 bases between them. CDR1 and CDR2 (germline): SEHNR, FQNEAQ (reference sequence). The CDR3 length is 12 residues. The CDR3 DNA reads TGTGCCAGCAGCGGCGACAGGGAAAAACTGTTTTTT. The encoded protein is CASSGDREKLFF.

The chain combines TRBV5-1 with TRBJ2-2, with 9 bases that match TRBD1. Per the germline V gene, CDR1 is SGHRS and CDR2 is YFSETQ. The trim removed 0 bases at V and 3 bases at J, leaving 3 bases unmatched. The CDR3 covers 16 residues. In nucleotides, the CDR3 is TGCGCCAGCAGCTTGGGGGACAGGGATTACACCGGGGAGCTGTTTTTT. This encodes CASSLGDRDYTGELFF.

This clone was found once. The chain employs TRBV30 and TRBJ2-6, with D uncertain. The CDR3 has 15 residues. The V end was cut by 7 bases, the J end by 2 bases, with 15 bases between. Per germline, CDR1 GTSNPN and CDR2 SVGIG (reference sequence). The CDR3 sequence is CASDPTAAGANVLTF. The DNA of the CDR3 is TGTGCCTCTGACCCCACTGCTGCTGGGGCCAACGTCCTGACTTTC.